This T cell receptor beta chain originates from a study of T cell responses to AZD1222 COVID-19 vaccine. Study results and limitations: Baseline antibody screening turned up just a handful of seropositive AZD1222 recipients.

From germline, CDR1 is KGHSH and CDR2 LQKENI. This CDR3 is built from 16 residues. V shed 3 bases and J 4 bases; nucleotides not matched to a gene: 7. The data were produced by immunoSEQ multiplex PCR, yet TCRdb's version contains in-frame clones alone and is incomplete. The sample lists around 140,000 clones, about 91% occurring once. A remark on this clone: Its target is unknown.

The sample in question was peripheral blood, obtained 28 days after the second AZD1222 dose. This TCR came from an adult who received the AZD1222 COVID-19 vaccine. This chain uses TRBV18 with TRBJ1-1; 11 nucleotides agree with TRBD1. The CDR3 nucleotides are TGTGCCAGCTCACCGGGACAGGGGGTAGATGGCACTGAAGCTTTCTTT. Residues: CASSPGQGVDGTEAFF.